Each of the 7 T cell receptor beta chains below was sequenced from the same sample in a study of cytomegalovirus exposure and HLA in healthy donors (TCRdb year 2017). Libraries were made using the immunoSEQ multiplex PCR assay. As stored in TCRdb, this immuneACCESS dataset retains in-frame rearrangements with V and J assigned. A fraction of the clones does not appear; measured against another copy, unresolved V genes explain less than half of the discrepancy, and the remainder lacks a known reason. Present in this sample are some 250,000 clones, around 91% of which were seen just once. The ten largest clonotypes hold under 0.4% of the sample. Specimen: PBMCs. These receptors were taken from a woman aged 18 to 35 in good health and CMV-seronegative.

Written as DNA, the CDR3 is TGTGCCAGCAGCTTCCCCCAGGGGATTGCCACTGAAGCTTTCTTT. It is translated as CASSFPQGIATEAFF. This chain uses TRBV5-4 with TRBJ1-1; tentatively, D is TRBD1 (6 bases). This CDR3 comprises 15 residues. Trimming shortened V by 2 bases and J by 4 bases, and 15 bases separated the two germline ends. CDR1 and CDR2 (germline): SGHNT, YYREEE (reference sequence).

J is TRBJ1-1 and V is TRBV5-1, with a weak D call TRBD1 (5 bases). The V end lost 2 bases, the J end lost 6 bases, and 14 bases lay between the germline ends. Per germline, CDR1 SGHRS and CDR2 YFSETQ. This CDR3 region has 14 residues. This CDR3 is CASSLVRQSPEAFF. The CDR3 bases are TGCGCCAGCAGCTTAGTAAGACAGTCCCCTGAAGCTTTCTTT.

The chain employs TRBV4-1 and TRBJ2-7; D remains ambiguous. The V end was cut by 2 bases, the J end by 3 bases, with 11 bases between. Germline assignment: CDR1 MGHRA and CDR2 YSYEKL. This CDR3 is built from 14 residues. This CDR3 is CASSQRQFGYEQYV. CDR3 in DNA: TGCGCCAGCAGCCAAAGACAATTTGGCTACGAGCAGTACGTC.

CDR3 in amino acids: CASSPIAGGPGDTQYF. CDR3 sequence (DNA): TGTGCCAGCAGCCCGATAGCGGGGGGGCCGGGAGATACGCAGTATTTT. The V call is TRBV7-3, the J call TRBJ2-3, with 11 bases lining up with TRBD2. Trimming cost V 5 bases and J 5 bases; bases outside gene matches: 9. The CDR3 is 16 residues long. Germline CDR1 is SGHTA and CDR2 is FQGTGA.

This clone has a single count. V usage is TRBV7-9 and J usage is TRBJ1-1; TRBD1 matches 8 bases. The V gene's germline CDR1 is SEHNR and CDR2 FQNEAQ (reference sequence). The CDR3 is 14 amino acids. V was pared by 7 bases and J by 5 bases, with 9 bases of the junction left unmatched. The DNA for the CDR3 is TGTGCCAGCACCCGGACAGGGTTGTCTACTGAAGCTTTCTTT. Translating gives CASTRTGLSTEAFF.

This clone was counted a few times. V gene TRBV9 combines with J gene TRBJ1-6; tentative D call: TRBD1 (6 bases). The CDR3 is made up of 15 amino acids. Germline CDR1 SGDLS, CDR2 YYNGEE. The V end lost 0 bases, the J end lost 7 bases, and 11 bases lay between the germline ends. CDR3 bases: TGTGCCAGCAGCGTAGAGGGACAAAGAAATTCACCCCTCCACTTT. Translating gives CASSVEGQRNSPLHF.

This clone came up a few times. The genes are TRBV6-6 and TRBJ1-5; D call uncertain. Germline V CDR1 and CDR2: MNHNY, SVGAGI (reference sequence). The CDR3 extends over 13 amino acids. V was clipped by 0 bases and J by 5 bases, with 5 bases between them. The CDR3: CASSYSRDQPQHF. DNA for the CDR3: TGTGCCAGCAGTTACTCGCGAGATCAGCCCCAGCATTTT.